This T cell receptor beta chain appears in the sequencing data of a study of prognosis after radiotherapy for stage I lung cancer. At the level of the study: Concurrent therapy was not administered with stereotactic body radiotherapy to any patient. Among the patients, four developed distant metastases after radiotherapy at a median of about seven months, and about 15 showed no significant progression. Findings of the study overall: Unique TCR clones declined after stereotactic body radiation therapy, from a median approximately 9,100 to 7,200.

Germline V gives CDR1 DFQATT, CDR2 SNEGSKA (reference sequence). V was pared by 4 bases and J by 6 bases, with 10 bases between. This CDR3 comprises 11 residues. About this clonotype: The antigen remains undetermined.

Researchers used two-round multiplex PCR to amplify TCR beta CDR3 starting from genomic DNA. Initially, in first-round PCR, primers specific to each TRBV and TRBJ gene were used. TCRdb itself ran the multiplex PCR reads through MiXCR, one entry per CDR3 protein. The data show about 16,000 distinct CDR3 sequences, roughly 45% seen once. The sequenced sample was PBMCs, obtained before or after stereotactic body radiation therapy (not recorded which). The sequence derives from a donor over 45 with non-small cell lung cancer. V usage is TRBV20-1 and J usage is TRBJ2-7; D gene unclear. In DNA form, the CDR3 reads TGCAGTGCTACCCGGACCGGCGAGCAGTACTTC. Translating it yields CSATRTGEQYF.